The 8 T cell receptor beta chains reported below all come from one sample, sequenced in a study of T-cell reconstitution after alpha-beta-depleted transplantation in children. For TCRbeta, the library was prepared with unique molecular identifiers. TCRdb re-called the PCR reads through MiXCR, storing one row per CDR3 protein. The repertoire holds about 460,000 distinct CDR3 sequences, with approximately 13% as singletons. The sample in question was PBMCs from the stem cell graft donor, obtained from the stem cell graft. These receptors came from a human donor who donated a stem cell graft to a child with combined immunodeficiency.

This clonotype was seen more than once but under ten times. J is TRBJ2-3 and V is TRBV9; D may match TRBD1 or TRBD2 (5 bases each). V lost 4 bases and J 5 bases, leaving 14 bases between the germline ends. The V gene's germline CDR1 is SGDLS and CDR2 YYNGEE. This CDR3 is 14 amino acids long. CDR3 coding DNA: TGTGCCAGCAGCATTGCCGGGACCCAAGATACGCAGTATTTT. Protein: CASSIAGTQDTQYF. The full variable domain, its missing parts supplied by reference TRBV9 and TRBJ2-3, is DSGVTQTPKHLITATGQRVTLRCSPRSGDLSVYWYQQSLDQGLQFLIQYYNGEERAKGNILERFSAQQFPDLHSELNLSSLELGDSALYFCASSIAGTQDTQYFGPGTRLTVL.

The rearrangement joins TRBV20-1 to TRBJ2-7, with 9 positions matching TRBD2. This CDR3 comprises 15 residues. CDR1 DFQATT and CDR2 SNEGSKA come from the germline V gene (reference sequence). J was trimmed by 6 bases and V by 0 bases; bases with no gene match: 9. This CDR3 is CSARDRTSALSEQYF. The DNA for the CDR3 is TGCAGTGCTAGAGATCGGACTAGCGCCCTCTCCGAGCAGTACTTC.

This clonotype occurred many times. The chain employs TRBV12-3 or TRBV12-4 and TRBJ2-1; no clear D gene. This CDR3 is built from 14 residues. Trimming took 2 bases from V and 8 from J, leaving 13 bases between them. CDR3 bases: TGTGCCAGCAGTTTAACGGCTAGTAGCCATGAGCAGTTCTTC. It is translated as CASSLTASSHEQFF.

This clonotype was detected ten times or more. The J gene is TRBJ2-5, the V gene TRBV12-3 or TRBV12-4; 7 nucleotides agree with TRBD1. The CDR3 sequence is 15 residues long. V shed 5 bases, J shed 10 bases, and the junction held 16 bases outside the gene matches. This CDR3 reads CASSPGDRHRRDQYF. The CDR3 bases are TGTGCCAGCAGTCCCGGGGACAGACATAGAAGAGACCAGTACTTC.

This chain joins TRBV29-1 and TRBJ1-1, with 8 bases identical to TRBD1. V was pared by 6 bases and J by 5 bases, with 8 bases of the junction left unmatched. The CDR3 consists of 13 residues. CDR1 is SQVTM, CDR2 ANQGSEA, per germline. CDR3 DNA: TGCAGCGTATCGGACAGGGTTGTGACTGAAGCTTTCTTT. It encodes CSVSDRVVTEAFF.

This chain connects TRBV5-1 to TRBJ2-7; 7 positions match TRBD1. The germline gives CDR1 SGHRS, CDR2 YFSETQ. With 4 bases clipped from V and 8 bases from J, the junction kept 6 bases outside the gene matches. CDR3 length: 12 amino acids. The CDR3 reads CASSLGTEKQYF. The CDR3 DNA follows: TGCGCCAGCAGCCTAGGGACAGAGAAGCAGTACTTC.

This clonotype was observed many times. The chain combines TRBV4-3 with TRBJ2-7, with unresolved D. The length of the CDR3 is 15 residues. The V and J ends lost 0 bases and 4 bases respectively, with 13 bases between them. Looked up from germline, CDR1 is LGHNA and CDR2 is YSLEER. The CDR3 region has the DNA TGCGCCAGCAGCCAAGAGTCGTCTAGATCTTACGAGCAGTACTTC. Protein sequence: CASSQESSRSYEQYF.

The chain couples TRBV5-1 to TRBJ1-2, with D perhaps TRBD1 (6 bases). V lost 7 bases and J lost 4, with 17 bases in between. The CDR3 sequence is 14 residues long. The germline V gene encodes CDR1 SGHRS and CDR2 YFSETQ. CDR3 amino acids: CASYPVPGAYGYTF. The CDR3 DNA follows: TGCGCCAGCTACCCAGTTCCGGGGGCCTATGGCTACACCTTC.